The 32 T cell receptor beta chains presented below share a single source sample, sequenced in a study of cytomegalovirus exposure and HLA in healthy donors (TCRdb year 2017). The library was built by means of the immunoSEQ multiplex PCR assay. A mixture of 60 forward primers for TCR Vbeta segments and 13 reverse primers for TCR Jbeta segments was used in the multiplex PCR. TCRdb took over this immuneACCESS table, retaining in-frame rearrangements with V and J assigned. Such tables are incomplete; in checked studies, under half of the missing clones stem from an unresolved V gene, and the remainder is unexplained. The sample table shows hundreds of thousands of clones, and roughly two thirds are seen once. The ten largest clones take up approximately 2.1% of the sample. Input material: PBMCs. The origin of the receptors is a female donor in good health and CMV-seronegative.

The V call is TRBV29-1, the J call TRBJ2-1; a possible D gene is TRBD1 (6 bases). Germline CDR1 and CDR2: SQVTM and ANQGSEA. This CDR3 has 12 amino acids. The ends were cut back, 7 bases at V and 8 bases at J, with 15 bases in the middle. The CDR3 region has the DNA TGCAGCGCCACAGGGACCTGGGATGAGCAGTTCTTC. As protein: CSATGTWDEQFF.

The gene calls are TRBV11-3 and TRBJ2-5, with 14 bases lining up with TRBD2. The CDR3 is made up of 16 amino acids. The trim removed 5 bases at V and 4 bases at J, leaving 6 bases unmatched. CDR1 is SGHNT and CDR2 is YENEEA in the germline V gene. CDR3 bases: TGTGCCAGCAGCCTCGGACTAGCGGGAGGTTCAGAGACCCAGTACTTC. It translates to CASSLGLAGGSETQYF. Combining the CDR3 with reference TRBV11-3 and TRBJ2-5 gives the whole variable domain EAGVVQSPRYKIIEKKQPVAFWCNPISGHNTLYWYLQNLGQGPELLIRYENEEAVDDSQLPKDRFSAERLKGVDSTLKIQPAELGDSAVYLCASSLGLAGGSETQYFGPGTRLLVL.

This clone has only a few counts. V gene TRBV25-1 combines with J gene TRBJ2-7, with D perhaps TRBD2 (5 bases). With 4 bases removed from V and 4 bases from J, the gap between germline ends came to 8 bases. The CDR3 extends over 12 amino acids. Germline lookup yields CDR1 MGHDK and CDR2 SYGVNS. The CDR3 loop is CASSGREYEQYF. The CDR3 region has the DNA TGTGCCAGCAGTGGCCGGGAATACGAGCAGTACTTC.

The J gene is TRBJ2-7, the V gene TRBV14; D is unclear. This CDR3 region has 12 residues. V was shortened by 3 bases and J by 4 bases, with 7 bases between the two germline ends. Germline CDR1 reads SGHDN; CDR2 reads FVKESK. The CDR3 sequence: CASSQSKYEQYF. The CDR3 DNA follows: TGTGCCAGCAGCCAGTCAAAATACGAGCAGTACTTC. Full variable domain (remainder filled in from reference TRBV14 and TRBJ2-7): EAGVTQFPSHSVIEKGQTVTLRCDPISGHDNLYWYRRVMGKEIKFLLHFVKESKQDESGMPNNRFLAERTGGTYSTLKVQPAELEDSGVYFCASSQSKYEQYFGPGTRLTVT.

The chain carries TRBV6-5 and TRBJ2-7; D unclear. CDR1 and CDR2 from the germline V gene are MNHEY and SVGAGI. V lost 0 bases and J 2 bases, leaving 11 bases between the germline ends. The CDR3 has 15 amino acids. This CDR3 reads CASSYSSVGPYEQYF. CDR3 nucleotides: TGTGCCAGCAGTTACTCCTCCGTTGGCCCCTACGAGCAGTACTTC.

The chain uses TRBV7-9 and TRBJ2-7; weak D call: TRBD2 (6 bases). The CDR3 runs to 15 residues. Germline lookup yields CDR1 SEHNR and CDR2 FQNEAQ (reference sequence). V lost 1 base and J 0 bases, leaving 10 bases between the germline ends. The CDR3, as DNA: TGTGCCAGCAGCTTAGGCGGGATAGGCTCCTACGAGCAGTACTTC. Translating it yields CASSLGGIGSYEQYF. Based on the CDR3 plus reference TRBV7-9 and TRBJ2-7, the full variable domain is DTGVSQNPRHKITKRGQNVTFRCDPISEHNRLYWYRQTLGQGPEFLTYFQNEAQLEKSRLLSDRFSAERPKGSFSTLEIQRTEQGDSAMYLCASSLGGIGSYEQYFGPGTRLTVT.

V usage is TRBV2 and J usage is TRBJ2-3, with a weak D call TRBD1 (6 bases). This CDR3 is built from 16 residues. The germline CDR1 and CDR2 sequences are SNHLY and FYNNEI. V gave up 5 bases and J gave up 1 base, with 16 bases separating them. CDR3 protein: CASSLRAGDGTDTQYF. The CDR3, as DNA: TGTGCCAGCAGTCTCCGGGCAGGGGATGGCACAGATACGCAGTATTTT.

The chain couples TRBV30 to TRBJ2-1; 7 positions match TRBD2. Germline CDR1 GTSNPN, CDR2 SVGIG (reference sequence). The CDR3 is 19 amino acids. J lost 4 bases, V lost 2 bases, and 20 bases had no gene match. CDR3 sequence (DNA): TGTGCCTGGAGTCAGATAGTGGGAATACGGGGGAGGGGTTACAATGAGCAGTTCTTC. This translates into CAWSQIVGIRGRGYNEQFF.

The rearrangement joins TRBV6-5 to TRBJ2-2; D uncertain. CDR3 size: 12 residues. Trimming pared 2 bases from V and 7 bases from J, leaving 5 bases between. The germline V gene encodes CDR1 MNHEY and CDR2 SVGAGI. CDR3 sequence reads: CASSYPSGELFF. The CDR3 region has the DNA TGTGCCAGCAGTTACCCCAGCGGGGAGCTGTTTTTT.

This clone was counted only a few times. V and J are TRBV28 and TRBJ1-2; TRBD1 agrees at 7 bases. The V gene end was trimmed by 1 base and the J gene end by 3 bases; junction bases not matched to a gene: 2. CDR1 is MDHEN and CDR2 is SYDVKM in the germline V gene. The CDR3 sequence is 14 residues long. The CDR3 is CASSLSRGDYGYTF. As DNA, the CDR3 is TGTGCCAGCAGTTTATCCAGGGGGGACTATGGCTACACCTTC.

The CDR3 loop reads CASSQREPNQPQHF. The CDR3 DNA reads as TGTGCCAGCAGCCAAAGAGAACCCAATCAGCCCCAGCATTTT. The gene calls are TRBV7-9 and TRBJ1-5; D is ambiguous. The CDR3 is 14 residues long. Per germline, CDR1 SEHNR and CDR2 FQNEAQ (reference sequence). Trimming shortened V by 5 bases and J by 3 bases, and 11 bases separated the two germline ends.

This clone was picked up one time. In DNA, the CDR3 is TGTGCCAGCAGCTTAGCGGGGACAGCAAGCTCTGGGGCCAACGTCCTGACTTTC. It yields the protein CASSLAGTASSGANVLTF. The chain employs TRBV7-2 and TRBJ2-6, with 7 positions matching TRBD1. CDR1 and CDR2 (germline): SGHTA, FQGNSA. The CDR3 has 18 residues. V was clipped by 0 bases and J by 0 bases; unmatched bases: 5.

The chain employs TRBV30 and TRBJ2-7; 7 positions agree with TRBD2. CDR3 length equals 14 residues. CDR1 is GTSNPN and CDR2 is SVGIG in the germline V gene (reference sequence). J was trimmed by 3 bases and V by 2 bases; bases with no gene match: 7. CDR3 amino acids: CAWSPREKDYEQYF. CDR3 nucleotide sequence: TGTGCCTGGAGTCCGCGGGAGAAGGACTACGAGCAGTACTTC.

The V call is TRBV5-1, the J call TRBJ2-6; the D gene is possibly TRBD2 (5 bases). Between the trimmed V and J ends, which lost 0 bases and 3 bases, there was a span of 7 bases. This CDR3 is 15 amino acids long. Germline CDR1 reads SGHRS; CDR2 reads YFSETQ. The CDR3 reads CASSLGGLGANVLTF. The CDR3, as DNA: TGCGCCAGCAGCTTGGGAGGACTTGGGGCCAACGTCCTGACTTTC. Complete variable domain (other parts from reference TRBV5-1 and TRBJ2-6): KAGVTQTPRYLIKTRGQQVTLSCSPISGHRSVSWYQQTPGQGLQFLFEYFSETQRNKGNFPGRFSGRQFSNSRSEMNVSTLELGDSALYLCASSLGGLGANVLTFGAGSRLTVL.

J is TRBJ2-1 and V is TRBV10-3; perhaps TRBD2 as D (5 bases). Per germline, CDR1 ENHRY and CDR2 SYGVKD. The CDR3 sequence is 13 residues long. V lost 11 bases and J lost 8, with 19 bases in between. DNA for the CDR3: TGTGCCGTAACGGGATTAGTAGACCATGAGCAGTTCTTC. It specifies CAVTGLVDHEQFF.

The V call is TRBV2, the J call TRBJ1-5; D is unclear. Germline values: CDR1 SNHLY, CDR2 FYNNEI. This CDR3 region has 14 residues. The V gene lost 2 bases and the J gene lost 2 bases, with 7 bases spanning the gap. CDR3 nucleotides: TGTGCCAGCAGTGAACTTTTAGGCAATCAGCCCCAGCATTTT. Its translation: CASSELLGNQPQHF.

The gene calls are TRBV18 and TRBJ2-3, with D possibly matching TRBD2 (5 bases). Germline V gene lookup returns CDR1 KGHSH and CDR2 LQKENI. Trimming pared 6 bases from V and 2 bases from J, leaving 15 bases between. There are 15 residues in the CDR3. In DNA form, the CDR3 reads TGTGCCAGCTCGGTGTTGCGGGCAGACACAGATACGCAGTATTTT. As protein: CASSVLRADTDTQYF.

CDR3 sequence (DNA): TGCGCCAGCAGCTTCTCTGCGGGGTTTGGGACAGATACGCAGTATTTT. Residues: CASSFSAGFGTDTQYF. The genes are TRBV5-1 and TRBJ2-3; possible D gene TRBD2, 6 bases. V gave up 2 bases and J gave up 3 bases, with 16 bases separating them. Germline V gene sequence: CDR1 SGHRS, CDR2 YFSETQ. The CDR3 extends over 16 amino acids.

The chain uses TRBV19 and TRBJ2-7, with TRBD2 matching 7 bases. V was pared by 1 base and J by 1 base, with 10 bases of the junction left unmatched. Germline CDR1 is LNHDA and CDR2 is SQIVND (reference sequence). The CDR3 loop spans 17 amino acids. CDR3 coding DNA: TGTGCCAGTAGTATAGGAGGGATTAGGGAGGGGTCCTACGAGCAGTACTTC. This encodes CASSIGGIREGSYEQYF.

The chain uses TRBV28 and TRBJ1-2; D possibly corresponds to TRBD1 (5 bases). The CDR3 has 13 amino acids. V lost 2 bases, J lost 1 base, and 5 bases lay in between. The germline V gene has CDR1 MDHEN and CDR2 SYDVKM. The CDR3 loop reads CASSLGHNYGYTF. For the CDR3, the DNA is TGTGCCAGCAGTTTAGGACATAACTATGGCTACACCTTC.

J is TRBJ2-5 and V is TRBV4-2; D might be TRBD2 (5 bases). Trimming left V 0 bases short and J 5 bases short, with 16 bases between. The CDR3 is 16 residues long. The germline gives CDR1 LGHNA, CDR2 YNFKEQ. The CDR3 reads CASSQDGGLPLETQYF. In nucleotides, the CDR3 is TGTGCCAGCAGCCAAGATGGCGGACTTCCTCTTGAGACCCAGTACTTC.

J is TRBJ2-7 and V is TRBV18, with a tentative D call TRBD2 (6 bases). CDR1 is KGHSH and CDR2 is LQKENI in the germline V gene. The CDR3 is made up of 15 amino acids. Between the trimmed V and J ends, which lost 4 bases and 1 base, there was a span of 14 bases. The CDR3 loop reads CASSLLRDFSYEQYF. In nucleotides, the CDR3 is TGTGCCAGCTCACTATTGCGGGACTTTTCCTACGAGCAGTACTTC.

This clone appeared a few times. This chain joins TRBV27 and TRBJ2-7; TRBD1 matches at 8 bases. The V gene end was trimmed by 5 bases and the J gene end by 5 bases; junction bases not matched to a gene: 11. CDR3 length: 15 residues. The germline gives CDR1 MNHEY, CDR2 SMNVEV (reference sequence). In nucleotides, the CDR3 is TGTGCCAGCAGTCCAACGGGACAGGTGGGGGACGAGCAGTACTTC. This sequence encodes CASSPTGQVGDEQYF.

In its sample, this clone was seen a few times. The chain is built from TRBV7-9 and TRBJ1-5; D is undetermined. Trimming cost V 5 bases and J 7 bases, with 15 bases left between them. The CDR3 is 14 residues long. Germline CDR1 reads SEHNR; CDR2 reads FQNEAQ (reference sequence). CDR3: CASSPDITGQPQHF. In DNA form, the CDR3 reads TGTGCCAGCAGCCCCGACATCACGGGGCAGCCCCAGCATTTT. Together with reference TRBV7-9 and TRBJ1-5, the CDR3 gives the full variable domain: DTGVSQNPRHKITKRGQNVTFRCDPISEHNRLYWYRQTLGQGPEFLTYFQNEAQLEKSRLLSDRFSAERPKGSFSTLEIQRTEQGDSAMYLCASSPDITGQPQHFGDGTRLSIL.

Written as DNA, the CDR3 is TGTGCCAGCAGTTATGACCCGCAGACATACGAGCAGTACTTC. It translates to CASSYDPQTYEQYF. This sequence joins TRBV11-1 and TRBJ2-5, with D unclear. The DNA matches TRBJ2-7 better at its end, which makes the J call doubtful. The CDR3 has 14 amino acids. In germline, CDR1 is SGHAT, CDR2 FQDESV (reference sequence).

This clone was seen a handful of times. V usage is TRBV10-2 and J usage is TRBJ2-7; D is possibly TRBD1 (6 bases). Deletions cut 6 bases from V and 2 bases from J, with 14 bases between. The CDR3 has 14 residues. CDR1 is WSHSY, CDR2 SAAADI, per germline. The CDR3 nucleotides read TGCGCCAGCAGCCCAGACAGGAAGCCCTACGAGCAGTACTTC. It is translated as CASSPDRKPYEQYF.

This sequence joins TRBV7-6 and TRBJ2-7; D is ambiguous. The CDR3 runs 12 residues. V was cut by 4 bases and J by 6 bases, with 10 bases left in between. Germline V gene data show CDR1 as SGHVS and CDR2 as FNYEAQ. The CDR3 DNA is TGTGCCAGCAGCTCGCTAGGTCGCGAGCAGTACTTC. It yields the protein CASSSLGREQYF.

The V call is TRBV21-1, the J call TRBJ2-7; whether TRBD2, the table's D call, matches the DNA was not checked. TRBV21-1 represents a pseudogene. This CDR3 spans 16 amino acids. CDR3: CASSTGLALNSYEQYF. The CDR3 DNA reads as TGTGCCAGCAGTACGGGACTAGCCCTTAACTCCTACGAGCAGTACTTC.

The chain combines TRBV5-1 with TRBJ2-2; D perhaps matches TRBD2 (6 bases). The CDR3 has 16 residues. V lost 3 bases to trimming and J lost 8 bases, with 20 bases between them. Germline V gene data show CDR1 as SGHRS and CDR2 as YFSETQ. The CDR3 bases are TGCGCCAGCAGCTCGAGACTAGGAAGTATTGGAGGGGAGCTGTTTTTT. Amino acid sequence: CASSSRLGSIGGELFF.

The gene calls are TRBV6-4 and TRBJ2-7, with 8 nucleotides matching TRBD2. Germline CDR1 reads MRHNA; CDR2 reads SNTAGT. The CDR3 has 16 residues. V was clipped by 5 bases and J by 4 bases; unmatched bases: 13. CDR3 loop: CASSPTPGTSLYEQYF. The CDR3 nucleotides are TGTGCCAGCAGTCCGACACCCGGGACTAGTCTTTACGAGCAGTACTTC.

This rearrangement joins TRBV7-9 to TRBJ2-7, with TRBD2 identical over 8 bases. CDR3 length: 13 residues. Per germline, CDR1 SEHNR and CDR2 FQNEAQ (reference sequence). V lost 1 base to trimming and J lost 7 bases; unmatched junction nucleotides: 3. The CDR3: CASSLVPGGEQYF. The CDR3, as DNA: TGTGCCAGCAGCTTAGTTCCGGGAGGGGAGCAGTACTTC.

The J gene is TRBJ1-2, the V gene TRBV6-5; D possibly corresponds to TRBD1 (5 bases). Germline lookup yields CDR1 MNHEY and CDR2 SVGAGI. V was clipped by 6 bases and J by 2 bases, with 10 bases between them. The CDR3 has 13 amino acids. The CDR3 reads CASRPTVNYGYTF. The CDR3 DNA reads TGTGCCAGCAGACCGACAGTAAACTATGGCTACACCTTC.